The next 20 T cell receptor beta chains were all read from a single sample in a study of blood T cell repertoires in COVID-19 (dated by TCRdb to about 2020). The library relied on the immunoSEQ multiplex PCR assay. TCRdb took over this immuneACCESS table, retaining in-frame rearrangements with V and J assigned. Such tables are incomplete; in checked studies, under half of the missing clones stem from an unresolved V gene, and the remainder is unexplained. Present in this sample are more than 150,000 clones, 85% to 90% of which were seen just once. Clones ranked in the top ten supply 5.5% to 7% of the sample. Sequencing was done on a sample of peripheral blood. Source of these receptors: a man between 45 and 60 years old with active or convalescent COVID-19.

The CDR3 coding sequence is TGTGCCAGCAGTGAACTCAGTTATGGCTACACCTTC. Its translation is CASSELSYGYTF. This rearrangement joins TRBV6-1 to TRBJ1-2; D is ambiguous. V was cut by 2 bases and J by 5 bases, with 6 bases left in between. The CDR3 sequence is 12 residues long. Per the germline V gene, CDR1 is MNHNS and CDR2 is SASEGT.

This clone was seen only a few times. The V and J genes are TRBV7-2 and TRBJ1-5, with 8 bases identical to TRBD1. Trimming took 3 bases from V and 2 from J; bases not matched to a gene: 3. The CDR3 consists of 15 residues. Germline CDR1 SGHTA, CDR2 FQGNSA. CDR3 loop: CASSLDRAGNQPQHF. In DNA, the CDR3 is TGTGCCAGCAGCTTGGACAGGGCGGGCAATCAGCCCCAGCATTTT.

This clone was seen just once. The chain employs TRBV18 and TRBJ1-5, with a weak D call TRBD1 (5 bases). V lost 3 bases, J lost 4 bases, and 13 bases lay in between. Germline assignment: CDR1 KGHSH and CDR2 LQKENI. This CDR3 has 15 residues. CDR3 nucleotide sequence: TGTGCCAGCTCACCGCCCGGGAGGGGAAATCAGCCCCAGCATTTT. Protein product: CASSPPGRGNQPQHF.

The chain joins TRBV5-1 to TRBJ2-1, with 10 bases that match TRBD2. The CDR3 is 16 amino acids. Trimming removed 0 bases from V and 7 bases from J; junction bases left unmatched: 7. Germline V gives CDR1 SGHRS, CDR2 YFSETQ. The CDR3: CASSLALAGGENEQFF. DNA for the CDR3: TGCGCCAGCAGCTTGGCCTTAGCGGGGGGCGAGAATGAGCAGTTCTTC.

The J gene is TRBJ2-7, the V gene TRBV7-9; no clear D gene. Germline lookup yields CDR1 SEHNR and CDR2 FQNEAQ (reference sequence). The CDR3 has 14 amino acids. Trimming removed 1 base from V and 1 base from J, with 8 bases in between. The CDR3 spells CASSLGGTSYEQYF. For the CDR3, the DNA is TGTGCCAGCAGCTTAGGCGGAACTTCCTACGAGCAGTACTTC.

The chain recombines TRBV18 with TRBJ1-4; D uncertain. The V and J ends lost 5 bases and 0 bases respectively, with 13 bases between them. CDR1 and CDR2 from the germline V gene are KGHSH and LQKENI. The CDR3 spans 16 residues. CDR3 residues: CASSSGLGATNEKLFF. CDR3 coding DNA: TGTGCCAGCTCATCCGGACTGGGTGCAACTAATGAAAAACTGTTTTTT.

The chain has TRBV12-5 and TRBJ1-4, with D possibly matching TRBD1 (6 bases). V was cut by 4 bases and J by 5 bases, with 14 bases left in between. CDR1 and CDR2 (germline): LGHNT, FRNRAP. This CDR3 has 15 amino acids. The CDR3 DNA follows: TGTGCTAGTGGTTCAGCCCCTGGGGGCAATGAAAAACTGTTTTTT. Its protein product is CASGSAPGGNEKLFF. Full variable domain (rest looked up from reference TRBV12-5 and TRBJ1-4): DARVTQTPRHKVTEMGQEVTMRCQPILGHNTVFWYRQTMMQGLELLAYFRNRAPLDDSGMPKDRFSAEMPDATLATLKIQPSEPRDSAVYFCASGSAPGGNEKLFFGSGTQLSVL.

J is TRBJ2-7 and V is TRBV7-2; 10 positions match TRBD2. Per the germline V gene, CDR1 is SGHTA and CDR2 is FQGNSA. The CDR3 contains 15 residues. V dropped 3 bases and J dropped 0; count of bases not matched to a gene: 2. This chain's CDR3 is CASSFTSGTSYEQYF. The DNA of the CDR3 is TGTGCCAGCAGCTTCACTAGCGGGACCTCCTACGAGCAGTACTTC.

This sequence joins TRBV10-3 and TRBJ2-1; TRBD2 matches at 11 bases. CDR3 length: 14 residues. Trimming removed 4 bases from V and 9 bases from J; junction bases left unmatched: 5. Germline-derived CDR1 and CDR2 are ENHRY and SYGVKD. The CDR3 nucleotides read TGTGCCATCAGTGTACTAGCGGGAGATGGTGAGCAGTTCTTC. As protein: CAISVLAGDGEQFF.

The chain links TRBV19 to TRBJ2-7, with 7 bases fitting TRBD1. V trimming: 8 bases; J trimming: 5 bases; junction bases outside the gene matches: 9. CDR1 is LNHDA and CDR2 is SQIVND in the germline V gene (reference sequence). The CDR3 loop spans 13 amino acids. CDR3 nucleotide sequence: TGTGCCAGTGCTGATGGGACAGTCGACGAGCAGTACTTC. Translated, it gives CASADGTVDEQYF.

CDR3 coding DNA: TGTGCCAGCAGCGTGAGTGCGGAGGTTAATGGCTACACCTTC. It translates to CASSVSAEVNGYTF. The rearrangement joins TRBV9 to TRBJ1-2; no clear D. Trimming removed 2 bases from V and 6 bases from J, with 14 bases in between. CDR3 size: 14 residues. Germline V lookup: CDR1 SGDLS, CDR2 YYNGEE.

The chain carries TRBV27 and TRBJ2-4; the D gene is possibly TRBD1 (7 bases). CDR1 MNHEY and CDR2 SMNVEV come from the germline V gene (reference sequence). With 6 bases removed from V and 6 bases from J, the gap between germline ends came to 21 bases. This CDR3 is built from 16 residues. CDR3 sequence reads: CASSPMVAGQLNIQYF. The DNA for the CDR3 is TGTGCCAGCAGCCCCATGGTTGCGGGACAGTTAAACATTCAGTACTTC.

The chain uses TRBV18 and TRBJ2-7; the D gene is possibly TRBD1 (6 bases). Trimming pared 2 bases from V and 0 bases from J, leaving 11 bases between. Germline-derived CDR1 and CDR2 are KGHSH and LQKENI. The CDR3 runs to 15 residues. The CDR3 nucleotides are TGTGCCAGCTCACCATCAGGGGCACACTCCTACGAGCAGTACTTC. It codes for CASSPSGAHSYEQYF. Filled out from reference TRBV18 and TRBJ2-7, the complete variable domain reads NAGVMQNPRHLVRRRGQEARLRCSPMKGHSHVYWYRQLPEEGLKFMVYLQKENIIDESGMPKERFSAEFPKEGPSILRIQQVVRGDSAAYFCASSPSGAHSYEQYFGPGTRLTVT.

CDR3 nucleotide sequence: TGTGCCAGTAGTATAGCAGAATCTAGCACAGATACGCAGTATTTT. Amino acid sequence: CASSIAESSTDTQYF. The chain employs TRBV19 and TRBJ2-3; the D is unclear. Germline V CDR1 and CDR2: LNHDA, SQIVND (reference sequence). The CDR3 runs to 15 residues. Deletions cut 1 base from V and 0 bases from J, with 8 bases between.

This rearrangement joins TRBV9 to TRBJ2-7, with D maybe TRBD1 (6 bases). This CDR3 region has 13 residues. The V end was cut by 3 bases, the J end by 4 bases, with 11 bases between. CDR1 is SGDLS and CDR2 is YYNGEE in the germline V gene. This CDR3 is CASSEGDRYEQYF. In DNA, the CDR3 is TGTGCCAGCAGCGAGGGGGATAGATACGAGCAGTACTTC.

The chain employs TRBV5-4 and TRBJ2-2; no definite D call. Germline V gives CDR1 SGHNT, CDR2 YYREEE (reference sequence). The V gene lost 4 bases and the J gene lost 3 bases, with 10 bases spanning the gap. The CDR3 covers 14 residues. Written as DNA, the CDR3 is TGTGCCAGCAGCATCCCTGTCGACACCGGGGAGCTGTTTTTT. Translated, it gives CASSIPVDTGELFF.

CDR3 amino acids: CASTGPYEQYF. The CDR3 bases are TGTGCCAGTACAGGGCCCTACGAGCAGTACTTC. This chain connects TRBV28 to TRBJ2-7; the D gene is possibly TRBD1 (6 bases). Trimming pared 9 bases from V and 2 bases from J, leaving 8 bases between. Germline V lookup: CDR1 MDHEN, CDR2 SYDVKM. The CDR3 runs 11 residues.

In its sample, this clone was seen a few times. The V gene is TRBV2, the J gene TRBJ2-2, with 10 bases that match TRBD2. The junction had 6 bases not matched to a gene; V was cut back by 6 bases and J by 8 bases. The CDR3 loop spans 14 amino acids. In germline, CDR1 is SNHLY, CDR2 FYNNEI. CDR3 DNA: TGTGCCAGCAGCCCCGGGACTAGCGTTGGGGAGCTGTTTTTT. Protein product: CASSPGTSVGELFF.

The chain carries TRBV5-4 and TRBJ1-2; 8 bases fit TRBD1. There are 12 residues in the CDR3. V dropped 2 bases and J dropped 7; count of bases not matched to a gene: 1. Looked up from germline, CDR1 is SGHNT and CDR2 is YYREEE (reference sequence). The CDR3 nucleotides are TGTGCCAGCAGCTTCGACAGGGGTGGCTACACCTTC. Translating it yields CASSFDRGGYTF.

J is TRBJ2-3 and V is TRBV4-2; 10 bases map to TRBD2. J lost 0 bases, V lost 4 bases, and 4 bases had no gene match. The CDR3 sequence is 16 residues long. Per the germline V gene, CDR1 is LGHNA and CDR2 is YNFKEQ. The CDR3 loop is CASSPQLAGSTDTQYF. CDR3 nucleotide sequence: TGTGCCAGCAGCCCCCAACTAGCGGGAAGCACAGATACGCAGTATTTT.